This is a list of T cell receptor beta chains from one sample in a study of T cell repertoires in aging, cancer and after chemotherapy. TCRdb re-called the multiplex PCR reads with MiXCR, one entry per CDR3 protein. The repertoire includes roughly 2,700 distinct CDR3 sequences, approximately 23% of them detected once, and 10% to 12% sits in the top ten. Input material: blood. The origin of the receptors is a human donor with a solid tumor. CDR3s include the opening cysteine and the closing phenylalanine or tryptophan. Each record gives: V gene, D gene, CDR3 length, J gene, clone size, CDR3 protein, CDR3 DNA. The D gene is left open where the match is weak. Part of the rows lack a size; the others show once, few, many or a class for expanded clones.

>TRBV18|NA|15|TRBJ1-1|medium-sized
CASSPSTDGNTEAFF
TGTGCCAGCTCACCATCGACAGATGGGAACACTGAAGCTTTCTTT
>TRBV2|NA|15|TRBJ1-6|NA
CASKLVGSYNSPLHF
TGTGCCAGCAAATTGGTGGGCTCCTATAATTCACCCCTCCACTTT
>TRBV27|TRBD1|19|TRBJ1-6|medium-sized
CASSPTGTAKRRDNSPLHF
TGTGCCAGCAGTCCTACCGGGACAGCCAAACGAAGGGATAATTCACCCCTCCACTTT
>TRBV21-1|NA|17|TRBJ1-5|few
CASSKGLPGVSNQPQHF
TGTGCCAGCAGCAAAGGTCTCCCGGGGGTTTCCAATCAGCCCCAGCATTTT
>TRBV28|NA|14|TRBJ2-4|NA
CASRDPQPKNIQYF
TGTGCCAGCAGAGACCCCCAGCCCAAAAACATTCAGTACTTC
>TRBV29-1|NA|14|TRBJ2-7|large
CSVVGDGSSYEQYF
TGCAGCGTTGTAGGGGACGGCAGCTCCTACGAGCAGTACTTC
>TRBV27|TRBD1|16|TRBJ2-1|few
CASSPYPGQGDNEQFF
TGTGCCAGCAGCCCCTACCCGGGACAGGGGGACAATGAGCAGTTCTTC
>TRBV6-1|NA|12|TRBJ1-5|NA
CASSESNQPQHF
TGTGCCAGCAGTGAGAGCAATCAGCCCCAGCATTTT
>TRBV29-1|TRBD2|14|TRBJ2-3|NA
CSVAGLAASDTQYF
TGCAGCGTCGCGGGACTAGCGGCCTCAGATACGCAGTATTTT
>TRBV19|NA|15|TRBJ2-1|large
CASSDRPGTEDEQFF
TGTGCCAGTAGTGATCGTCCGGGTACAGAGGATGAGCAGTTCTTC
>TRBV18|TRBD1|13|TRBJ1-5|medium-sized
CASSRDRDQPQHF
TGTGCCAGCTCCCGTGACAGGGATCAGCCCCAGCATTTT
>TRBV6-1|NA|12|TRBJ2-5|medium-sized
CASKGAGETQYF
TGTGCCAGCAAGGGCGCGGGAGAGACCCAGTACTTC
>TRBV6-4|TRBD1|15|TRBJ1-1|medium-sized
CASSAEGAMNTEAFF
TGTGCCAGCAGTGCTGAGGGGGCTATGAACACTGAAGCTTTCTTT
>TRBV7-2|TRBD2|18|TRBJ2-3|medium-sized
CASSLSEGRGLAMDTQYF
TGTGCCAGCAGCTTATCAGAGGGTCGGGGACTAGCGATGGATACGCAGTATTTT
>TRBV20-1|NA|14|TRBJ2-1|few
CSARDRARYNEQFF
TGCAGTGCTAGAGATCGGGCTAGGTACAATGAGCAGTTCTTC
>TRBV6-5|NA|13|TRBJ2-2|medium-sized
CASSSSIAGELFF
TGTGCCAGCAGTTCTAGCATAGCCGGGGAGCTGTTTTTT
>TRBV12-3/TRBV12-4|TRBD2|13|TRBJ2-1|medium-sized
CASTFSGTNEQFF
TGTGCCAGCACATTTAGCGGGACAAACGAGCAGTTCTTC
>TRBV20-1|TRBD2|16|TRBJ2-5|large
CSARDTLAGDLETQYF
TGCAGTGCTAGAGATACACTAGCGGGAGACTTGGAGACCCAGTACTTC
>TRBV19|NA|14|TRBJ1-3|medium-sized
CASSRGYSGNTIYF
TGTGCCAGTAGTAGGGGGTACTCTGGAAACACCATATATTTT
>TRBV28|NA|13|TRBJ2-3|NA
CASSGGPPDTQYF
TGTGCCAGCAGTGGGGGTCCGCCAGATACGCAGTATTTT
>TRBV10-3|TRBD2|13|TRBJ2-1|medium-sized
CAIGASGSGEQFF
TGTGCCATCGGGGCTAGCGGGTCCGGTGAGCAGTTCTTC
>TRBV7-3|NA|16|TRBJ2-3|NA
CASSLARALGSDTQYF
TGTGCCAGCAGCTTAGCCCGGGCATTGGGGTCAGATACGCAGTATTTT
>TRBV12-3/TRBV12-4|NA|16|TRBJ2-1|medium-sized
CASTLGFGLSYNEQFF
TGTGCCAGCACTCTAGGATTTGGGCTCTCCTACAATGAGCAGTTCTTC
>TRBV5-1|TRBD2|16|TRBJ2-1|medium-sized
CASSFFLAGGNYEQFF
TGCGCCAGCAGCTTTTTTTTGGCGGGAGGGAACTATGAGCAGTTCTTC
>TRBV10-3|NA|17|TRBJ2-1|medium-sized
CAISEGTGVSAYNEQFF
TGTGCCATCAGTGAAGGTACGGGAGTCTCGGCCTACAATGAGCAGTTCTTC
>TRBV27|TRBD2|16|TRBJ2-1|NA
CASSEAGSSGRNEQFF
TGTGCCAGCAGTGAGGCCGGGAGTAGCGGGAGAAATGAGCAGTTCTTC
>TRBV20-1|NA|18|TRBJ2-1|few
CSARERLPGVSSYNEQFF
TGCAGTGCTAGAGAAAGGCTCCCCGGGGTTAGCTCCTACAATGAGCAGTTCTTC
>TRBV7-2|NA|16|TRBJ1-5|NA
CASSLGNIRANQPQHF
TGTGCCAGCAGCTTAGGGAATATCAGGGCCAATCAGCCCCAGCATTTT
>TRBV27|NA|14|TRBJ2-7|medium-sized
CASSSTGYHYEQYF
TGTGCCAGCAGTTCAACAGGGTACCACTACGAGCAGTACTTC
>TRBV20-1|NA|14|TRBJ1-1|NA
CSAPKAAANTEAFF
TGCAGTGCTCCGAAAGCGGCAGCTAACACTGAAGCTTTCTTT
>TRBV28|NA|16|TRBJ2-5|few
CASSQPRGGGGETQYF
TGTGCCAGCAGCCAACCCCGAGGGGGGGGAGGAGAGACCCAGTACTTC
>TRBV11-2|NA|14|TRBJ2-1|few
CASSFVAASNEQFF
TGTGCCAGCAGCTTCGTAGCGGCTTCAAATGAGCAGTTCTTC
>TRBV20-1|TRBD2|16|TRBJ2-3|NA
CSANPLLAGSTDTQYF
TGCAGTGCTAACCCTCTACTAGCGGGAAGCACAGATACGCAGTATTTT
>TRBV7-9|TRBD2|14|TRBJ2-1|medium-sized
CASSLAGVYNEQFF
TGTGCCAGCAGCCTTGCGGGAGTATACAATGAGCAGTTCTTC
>TRBV20-1|NA|16|TRBJ2-2|few
CSARVALRGTGGELFF
TGCAGTGCTAGAGTAGCTCTTCGCGGGACTGGCGGGGAGCTGTTTTTT
>TRBV24-1|TRBD2|16|TRBJ2-1|NA
CATSDPLAGLDNEQFF
TGTGCCACCAGTGATCCCCTAGCGGGCCTTGACAATGAGCAGTTCTTC
>TRBV7-9|NA|16|TRBJ2-1|few
CASSLDLAPIRNEQFF
TGTGCCAGCAGCTTAGATCTAGCCCCTATAAGGAATGAGCAGTTCTTC
>TRBV5-1|TRBD2|15|TRBJ2-1|NA
CASSLLAGKGNEQFF
TGCGCCAGCAGCTTATTAGCGGGAAAGGGCAATGAGCAGTTCTTC
>TRBV10-1|NA|15|TRBJ2-7|few
CASSGSLEEGDEQYF
TGCGCCAGCAGTGGATCCCTTGAGGAGGGTGACGAGCAGTACTTC
>TRBV20-1|NA|13|TRBJ2-4|NA
CSAPPGWSDIQYF
TGCAGTGCCCCCCCGGGATGGTCGGACATTCAGTACTTC
>TRBV12-3/TRBV12-4|NA|15|TRBJ2-3|medium-sized
CASSFWRPGTDTQYF
TGTGCCAGCAGTTTTTGGCGTCCCGGCACAGATACGCAGTATTTT
>TRBV19|NA|15|TRBJ2-1|NA
CASSIAQGTANEQFF
TGTGCCAGTAGTATCGCGCAGGGGACGGCGAATGAGCAGTTCTTC
>TRBV19|TRBD1|14|TRBJ1-4|large
CATALTGGNEKLFF
TGTGCCACCGCTTTGACAGGGGGGAATGAAAAACTGTTTTTT
>TRBV18|NA|14|TRBJ1-5|medium-sized
CASSPQGSNQPQHF
TGTGCCAGCTCACCGCAGGGATCCAATCAGCCCCAGCATTTT
>TRBV28|NA|18|TRBJ2-1|NA
CATKLNPPRHSSYNEQFF
TGTGCCACTAAATTAAATCCCCCACGGCACAGCTCCTACAATGAGCAGTTCTTC
>TRBV6-5|NA|19|TRBJ1-3|medium-sized
CASSYVAFWATNSGNTIYF
TGTGCCAGCAGTTACGTAGCCTTCTGGGCGACTAACTCTGGAAACACCATATATTTT
>TRBV5-4|NA|10|TRBJ1-2|NA
CASSFHFYPF
TGTGCCAGCAGCTTTCATTTTTATCCCTTC
>TRBV6-1|NA|12|TRBJ2-5|medium-sized
CASRQGRETQYF
TGTGCCAGCAGGCAGGGGAGGGAGACCCAGTACTTC
>TRBV20-1|NA|17|TRBJ1-5|NA
CSARGGKGTYSNQPQHF
TGCAGTGCTAGAGGAGGGAAGGGTACCTATAGCAATCAGCCCCAGCATTTT
>TRBV18|TRBD1|14|TRBJ2-7|medium-sized
CASSGGQAAYEQYF
TGTGCCAGCTCGGGGGGACAGGCAGCCTACGAGCAGTACTTC
>TRBV11-2|NA|15|TRBJ2-5|medium-sized
CASSLGARLQETQYF
TGTGCCAGCAGCTTAGGAGCAAGGCTACAAGAGACCCAGTACTTC
>TRBV19|TRBD1|15|TRBJ1-1|NA
CASSMWDRANTEAFF
TGTGCCAGTAGTATGTGGGACAGGGCCAACACTGAAGCTTTCTTT